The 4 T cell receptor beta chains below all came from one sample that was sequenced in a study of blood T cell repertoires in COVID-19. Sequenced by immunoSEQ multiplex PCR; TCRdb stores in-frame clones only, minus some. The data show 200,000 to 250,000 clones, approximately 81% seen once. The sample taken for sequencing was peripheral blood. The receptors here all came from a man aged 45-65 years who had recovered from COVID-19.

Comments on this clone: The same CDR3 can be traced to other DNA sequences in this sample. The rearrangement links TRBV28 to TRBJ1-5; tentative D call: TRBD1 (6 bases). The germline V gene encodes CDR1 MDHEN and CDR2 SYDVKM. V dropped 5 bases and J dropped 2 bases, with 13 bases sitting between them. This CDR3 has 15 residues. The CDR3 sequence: CASSLGGGGNQPQHF. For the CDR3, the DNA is TGTGCCAGCAGTCTAGGAGGGGGGGGCAATCAGCCCCAGCATTTT.

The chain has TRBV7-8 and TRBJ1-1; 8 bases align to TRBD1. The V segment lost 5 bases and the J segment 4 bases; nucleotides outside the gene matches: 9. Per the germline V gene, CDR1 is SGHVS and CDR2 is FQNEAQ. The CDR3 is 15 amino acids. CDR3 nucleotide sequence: TGTGCCAGCAGCGCCCGACAGGGGCTGGGCACTGAAGCTTTCTTT. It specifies CASSARQGLGTEAFF.

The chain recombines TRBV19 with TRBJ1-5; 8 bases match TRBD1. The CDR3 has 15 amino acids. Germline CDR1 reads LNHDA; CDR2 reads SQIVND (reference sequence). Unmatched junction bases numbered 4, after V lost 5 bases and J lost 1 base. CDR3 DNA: TGTGCCAGTAGTCCGACAGGGGTGAGCAATCAGCCCCAGCATTTT. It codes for CASSPTGVSNQPQHF.

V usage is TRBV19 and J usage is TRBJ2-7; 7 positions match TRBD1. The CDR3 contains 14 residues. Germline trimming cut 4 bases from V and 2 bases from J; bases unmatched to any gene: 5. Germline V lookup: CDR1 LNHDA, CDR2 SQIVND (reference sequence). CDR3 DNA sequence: TGTGCCAGTAGTAGCCCGGGACAGACCTACGAGCAGTACTTC. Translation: CASSSPGQTYEQYF.